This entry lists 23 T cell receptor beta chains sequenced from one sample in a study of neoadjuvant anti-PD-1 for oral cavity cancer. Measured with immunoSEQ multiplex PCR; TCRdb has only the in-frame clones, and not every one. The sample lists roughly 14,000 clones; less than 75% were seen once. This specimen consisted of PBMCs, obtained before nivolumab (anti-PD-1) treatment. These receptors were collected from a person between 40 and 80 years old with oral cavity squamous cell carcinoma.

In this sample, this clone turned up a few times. The CDR3, as DNA: TGTGCCAGCAGTACAGGGGGCTATCGGACCGGGGAGCTGTTTTTT. Protein: CASSTGGYRTGELFF. This rearrangement joins TRBV28 to TRBJ2-2; 9 bases are shared with TRBD1. V lost 5 bases to trimming and J lost 5 bases; unmatched junction nucleotides: 6. The germline V gene encodes CDR1 MDHEN and CDR2 SYDVKM. The CDR3 has 15 residues.

The DNA of the CDR3 is TGTGCCAGCTCCTCAGCGGGGGGGCAGGCAGATACGCAGTATTTT. Protein sequence: CASSSAGGQADTQYF. The chain uses TRBV2 and TRBJ2-3; the match to TRBD2 covers 10 bases. CDR3 length equals 15 residues. The trim removed 8 bases at V and 4 bases at J, leaving 9 bases unmatched. Germline V gene data show CDR1 as SNHLY and CDR2 as FYNNEI.

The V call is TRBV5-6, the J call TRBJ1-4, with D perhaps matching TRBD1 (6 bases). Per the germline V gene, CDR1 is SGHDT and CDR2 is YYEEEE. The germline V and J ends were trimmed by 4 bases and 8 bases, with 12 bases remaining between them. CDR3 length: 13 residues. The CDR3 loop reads CASSPRTVEKLFF. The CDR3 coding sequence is TGTGCCAGCAGCCCCCGGACAGTGGAAAAACTGTTTTTT.

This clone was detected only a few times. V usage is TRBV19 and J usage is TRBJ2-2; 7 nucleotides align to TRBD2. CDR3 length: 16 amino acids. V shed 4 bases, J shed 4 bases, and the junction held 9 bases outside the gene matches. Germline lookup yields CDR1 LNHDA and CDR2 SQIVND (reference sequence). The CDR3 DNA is TGTGCCAGTAGTAACGGACTAGGTTCTGGCACCGGGGAGCTGTTTTTT. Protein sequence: CASSNGLGSGTGELFF.

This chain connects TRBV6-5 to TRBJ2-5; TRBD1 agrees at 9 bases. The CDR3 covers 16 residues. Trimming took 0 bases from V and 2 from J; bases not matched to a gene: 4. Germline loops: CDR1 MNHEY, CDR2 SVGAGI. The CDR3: CASSYSGQGKQETQYF. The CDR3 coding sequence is TGTGCCAGCAGTTACTCGGGACAGGGCAAACAAGAGACCCAGTACTTC.

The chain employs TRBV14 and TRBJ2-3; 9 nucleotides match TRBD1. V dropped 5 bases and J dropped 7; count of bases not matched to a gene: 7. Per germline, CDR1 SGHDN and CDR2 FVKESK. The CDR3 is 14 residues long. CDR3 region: CASSKGQGPYTQYF. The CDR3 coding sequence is TGTGCCAGCAGCAAAGGACAGGGGCCTTATACGCAGTATTTT.

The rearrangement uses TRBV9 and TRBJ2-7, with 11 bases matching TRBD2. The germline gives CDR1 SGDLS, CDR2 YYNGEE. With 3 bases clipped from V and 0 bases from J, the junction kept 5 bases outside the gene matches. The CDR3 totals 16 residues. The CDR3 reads CASSATGTSGSYEQYF. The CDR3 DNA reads TGTGCCAGCAGCGCGACCGGGACTAGCGGCTCCTACGAGCAGTACTTC. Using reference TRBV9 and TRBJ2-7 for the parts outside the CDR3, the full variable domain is DSGVTQTPKHLITATGQRVTLRCSPRSGDLSVYWYQQSLDQGLQFLIQYYNGEERAKGNILERFSAQQFPDLHSELNLSSLELGDSALYFCASSATGTSGSYEQYFGPGTRLTVT.

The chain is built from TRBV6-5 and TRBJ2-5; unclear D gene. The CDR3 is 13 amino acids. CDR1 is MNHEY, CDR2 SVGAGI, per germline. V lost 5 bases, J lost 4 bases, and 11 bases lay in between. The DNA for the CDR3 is TGTGCCAGCAGTCCCGTCCGGGCAGAGACCCAGTACTTC. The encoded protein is CASSPVRAETQYF.

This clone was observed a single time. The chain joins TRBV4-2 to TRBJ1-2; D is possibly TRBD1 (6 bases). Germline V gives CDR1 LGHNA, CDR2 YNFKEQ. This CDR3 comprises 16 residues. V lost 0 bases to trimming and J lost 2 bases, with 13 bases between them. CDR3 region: CASSQDLRGRNYGYTF. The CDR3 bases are TGTGCCAGCAGCCAAGATCTGCGGGGGCGCAACTATGGCTACACCTTC.

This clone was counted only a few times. Here the CDR3 reads CASSLRTSGYEQYF. The CDR3 DNA follows: TGTGCCAGCAGCTTGAGGACTAGCGGCTACGAGCAGTACTTC. The genes are TRBV7-2 and TRBJ2-7; 10 positions agree with TRBD2. V gave up 3 bases and J gave up 3 bases; unmatched junction bases: 2. The CDR3 consists of 14 residues. Germline V lookup: CDR1 SGHTA, CDR2 FQGNSA.

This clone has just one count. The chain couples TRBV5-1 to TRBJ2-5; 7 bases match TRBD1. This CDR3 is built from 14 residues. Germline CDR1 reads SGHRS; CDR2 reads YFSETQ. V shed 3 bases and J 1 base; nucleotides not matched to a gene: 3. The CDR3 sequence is CASSSGQFQETQYF. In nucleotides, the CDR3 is TGCGCCAGCAGCTCGGGACAGTTCCAAGAGACCCAGTACTTC.

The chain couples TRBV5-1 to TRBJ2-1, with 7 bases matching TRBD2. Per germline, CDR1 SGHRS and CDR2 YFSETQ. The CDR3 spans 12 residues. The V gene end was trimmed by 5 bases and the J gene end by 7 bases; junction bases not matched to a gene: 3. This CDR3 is CASSWGGNEQFF. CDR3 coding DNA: TGCGCCAGCAGTTGGGGGGGTAATGAGCAGTTCTTC.

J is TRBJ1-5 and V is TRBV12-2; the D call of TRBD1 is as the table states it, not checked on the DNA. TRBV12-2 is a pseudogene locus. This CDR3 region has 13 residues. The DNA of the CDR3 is TGTGCAAGTCGCCGACAGGGTGGTCAGCCCCAGCATTTT. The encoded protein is CASRRQGGQPQHF.

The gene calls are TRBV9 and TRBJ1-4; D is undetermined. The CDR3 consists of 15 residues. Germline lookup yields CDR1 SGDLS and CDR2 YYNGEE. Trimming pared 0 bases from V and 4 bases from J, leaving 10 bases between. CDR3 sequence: CASSVGSTINEKLFF. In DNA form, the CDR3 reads TGTGCCAGCAGCGTAGGCAGCACTATTAATGAAAAACTGTTTTTT.

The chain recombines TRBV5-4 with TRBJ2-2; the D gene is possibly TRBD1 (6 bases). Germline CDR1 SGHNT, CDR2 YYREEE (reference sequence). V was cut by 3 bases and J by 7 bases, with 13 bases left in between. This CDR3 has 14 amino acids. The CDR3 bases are TGTGCCAGCAGCTACAGGCAAGGGGGCGGGGAGCTGTTTTTT. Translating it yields CASSYRQGGGELFF.

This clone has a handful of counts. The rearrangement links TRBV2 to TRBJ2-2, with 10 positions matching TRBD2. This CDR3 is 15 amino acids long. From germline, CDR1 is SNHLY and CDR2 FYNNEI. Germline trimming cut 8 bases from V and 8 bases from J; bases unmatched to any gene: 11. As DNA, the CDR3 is TGTGCCAGCGCAGCGCTAGCGGGGGCACGAGGGGAGCTGTTTTTT. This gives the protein CASAALAGARGELFF.

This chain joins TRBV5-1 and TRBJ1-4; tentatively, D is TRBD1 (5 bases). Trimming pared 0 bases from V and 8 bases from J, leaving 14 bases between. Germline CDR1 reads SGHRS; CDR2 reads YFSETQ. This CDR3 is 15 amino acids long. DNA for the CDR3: TGCGCCAGCAGCTTGGTGGGGGAGGGTGAGGAAAAACTGTTTTTT. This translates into CASSLVGEGEEKLFF.

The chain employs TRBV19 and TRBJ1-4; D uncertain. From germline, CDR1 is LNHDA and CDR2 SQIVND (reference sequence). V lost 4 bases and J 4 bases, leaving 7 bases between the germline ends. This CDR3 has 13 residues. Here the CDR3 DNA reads TGTGCCAGTAGTACGCATAATAATGAAAAACTGTTTTTT. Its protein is CASSTHNNEKLFF.

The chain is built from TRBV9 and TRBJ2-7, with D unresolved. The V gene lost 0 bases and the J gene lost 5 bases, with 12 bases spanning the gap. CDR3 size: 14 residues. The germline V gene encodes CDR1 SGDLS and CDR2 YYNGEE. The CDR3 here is CASSVDGTRHEQYF. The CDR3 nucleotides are TGTGCCAGCAGCGTAGACGGTACCCGTCACGAGCAGTACTTC.

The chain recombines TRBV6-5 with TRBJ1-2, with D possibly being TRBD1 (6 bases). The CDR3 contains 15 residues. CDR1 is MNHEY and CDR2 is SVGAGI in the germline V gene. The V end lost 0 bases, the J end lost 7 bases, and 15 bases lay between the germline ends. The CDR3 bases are TGTGCCAGCAGTTACTCGCGATTTGGGACAAGTGGCTACACCTTC. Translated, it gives CASSYSRFGTSGYTF.

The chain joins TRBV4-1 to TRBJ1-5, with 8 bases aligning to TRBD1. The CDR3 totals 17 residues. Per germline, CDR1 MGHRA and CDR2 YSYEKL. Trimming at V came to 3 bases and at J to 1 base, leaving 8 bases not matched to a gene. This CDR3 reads CASSQDRDEGSNQPQHF. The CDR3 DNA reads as TGCGCCAGCAGCCAGGACAGGGATGAGGGAAGCAATCAGCCCCAGCATTTT.

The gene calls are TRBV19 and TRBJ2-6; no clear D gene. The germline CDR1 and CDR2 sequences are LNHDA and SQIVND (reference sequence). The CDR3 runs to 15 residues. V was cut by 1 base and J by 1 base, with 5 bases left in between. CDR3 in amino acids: CASSIGGSGANVLTF. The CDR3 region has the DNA TGTGCCAGTAGTATAGGAGGATCTGGGGCCAACGTCCTGACTTTC.

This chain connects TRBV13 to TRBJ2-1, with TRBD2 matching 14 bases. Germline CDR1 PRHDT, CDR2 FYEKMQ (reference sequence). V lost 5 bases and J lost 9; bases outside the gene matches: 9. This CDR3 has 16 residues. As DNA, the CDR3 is TGTGCCAGCAGCCCGACTAGCGGGGGGGCCTTGGGTGAGCAGTTCTTC. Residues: CASSPTSGGALGEQFF.